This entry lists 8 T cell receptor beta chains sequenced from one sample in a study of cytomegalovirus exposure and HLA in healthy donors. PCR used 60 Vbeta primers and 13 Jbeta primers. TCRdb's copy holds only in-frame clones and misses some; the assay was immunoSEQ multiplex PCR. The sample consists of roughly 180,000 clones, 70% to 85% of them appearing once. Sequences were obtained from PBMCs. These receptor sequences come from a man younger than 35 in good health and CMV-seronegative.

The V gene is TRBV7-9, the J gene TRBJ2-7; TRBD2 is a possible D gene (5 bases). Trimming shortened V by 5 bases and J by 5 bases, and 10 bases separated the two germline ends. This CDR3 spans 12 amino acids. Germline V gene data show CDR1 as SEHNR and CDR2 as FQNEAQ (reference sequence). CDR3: CASSAGAHEQYF. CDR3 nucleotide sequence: TGTGCCAGCAGCGCGGGCGCCCACGAGCAGTACTTC.

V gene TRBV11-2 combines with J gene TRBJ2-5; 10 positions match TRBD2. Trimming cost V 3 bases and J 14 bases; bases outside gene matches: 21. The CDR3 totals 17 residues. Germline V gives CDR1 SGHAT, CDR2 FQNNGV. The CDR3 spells CASSFARASGSIKGIYF. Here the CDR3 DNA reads TGTGCCAGCAGCTTCGCGCGGGCTAGCGGGAGTATAAAGGGGATCTACTTC.

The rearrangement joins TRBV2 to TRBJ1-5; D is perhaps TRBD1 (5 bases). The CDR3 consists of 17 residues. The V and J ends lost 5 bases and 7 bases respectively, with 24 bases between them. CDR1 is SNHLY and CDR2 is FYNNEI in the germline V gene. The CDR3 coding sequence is TGTGCCAGCAGTTCCGGGCCCCCATTTGCCAAGGGGCAGCCCCAGCATTTT. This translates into CASSSGPPFAKGQPQHF.

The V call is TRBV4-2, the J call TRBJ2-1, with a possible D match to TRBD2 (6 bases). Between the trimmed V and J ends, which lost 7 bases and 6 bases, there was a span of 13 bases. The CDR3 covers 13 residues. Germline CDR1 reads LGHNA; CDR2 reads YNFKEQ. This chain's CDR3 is CASTGTSTNEQFF. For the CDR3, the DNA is TGTGCCAGCACTGGGACTTCGACCAATGAGCAGTTCTTC.

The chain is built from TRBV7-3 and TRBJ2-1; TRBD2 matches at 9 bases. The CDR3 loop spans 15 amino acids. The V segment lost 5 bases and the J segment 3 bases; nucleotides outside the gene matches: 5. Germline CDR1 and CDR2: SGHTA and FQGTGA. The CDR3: CASSLISGGYNEQFF. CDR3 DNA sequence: TGTGCCAGCAGCCTTATTAGCGGGGGCTACAATGAGCAGTTCTTC.

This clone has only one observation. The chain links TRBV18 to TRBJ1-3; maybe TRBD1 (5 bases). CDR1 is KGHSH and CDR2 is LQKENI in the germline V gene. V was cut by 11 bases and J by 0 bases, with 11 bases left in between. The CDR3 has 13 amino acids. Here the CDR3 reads CASRGNSGNTIYF. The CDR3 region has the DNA TGTGCCTCGCGGGGGAACTCTGGAAACACCATATATTTT.

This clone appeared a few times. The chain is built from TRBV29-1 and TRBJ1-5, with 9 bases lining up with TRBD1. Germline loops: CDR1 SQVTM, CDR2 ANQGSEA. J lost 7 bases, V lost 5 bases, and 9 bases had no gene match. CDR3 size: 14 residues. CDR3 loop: CSVSIPGQGQPQHF. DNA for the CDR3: TGCAGCGTTTCCATTCCGGGACAGGGACAGCCCCAGCATTTT.

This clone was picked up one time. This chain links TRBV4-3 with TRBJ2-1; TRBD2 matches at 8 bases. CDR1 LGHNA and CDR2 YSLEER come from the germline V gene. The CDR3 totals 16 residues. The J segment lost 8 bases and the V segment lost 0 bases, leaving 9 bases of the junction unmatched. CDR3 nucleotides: TGCGCCAGCAGCCAAGATAGTATACTAGCGGCCGATGAGCAGTTCTTC. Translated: CASSQDSILAADEQFF.